The entry below describes one T cell receptor beta chain. The record originates from a study of identifying expanded T cells in peripheral blood. The assay was immunoSEQ multiplex PCR, and TCRdb's table has in-frame clones only and misses some. Among around 100,000 clones listed, about 87% were seen once. CDR1 and CDR2 from the germline V gene are MGHRA and YSYEKL. CDR3 length equals 15 residues. The ends were cut back, 0 bases at V and 4 bases at J, with 10 bases in the middle. Sequencing was done on a sample of blood. The gene calls are TRBV4-1 and TRBJ2-1; D possibly corresponds to TRBD2 (6 bases). The receptor comes from a person between 18 and 75 years old in good health. The CDR3 coding sequence is TGCGCCAGCAGCCAAGATAGACTAGATTACAATGAGCAGTTCTTC. The encoded protein is CASSQDRLDYNEQFF.